One and the same sample provided the 32 T cell receptor beta chains below, sequenced in a study of neurological immune-mediated disorders. TCRdb analysed the 5' RACE reads with MiXCR anew, one entry per CDR3 protein. The sample shows tens of thousands of distinct CDR3 sequences, 7.5% to 9.5% of them seen only once. Time point denoted: longitudinal time-point 3. Sequenced material: PBMCs. The source of these receptors is a woman between 40 and 50 years old in good health.

V is TRBV7-2 and J is TRBJ2-1; D is possibly TRBD1 (5 bases). Germline V lookup: CDR1 SGHTA, CDR2 FQGNSA. Trimming pared 3 bases from V and 3 bases from J, leaving 12 bases between. This CDR3 is 15 amino acids long. The CDR3 reads CASSFRADIYNEQFF. In DNA, the CDR3 is TGTGCCAGCAGCTTCAGGGCGGACATCTACAATGAGCAGTTCTTC.

This clonotype appeared many times. The chain is built from TRBV24-1 and TRBJ2-3; 8 bases are a match to TRBD1. Germline V lookup: CDR1 KGHDR, CDR2 SFDVKD. This CDR3 contains 16 residues. J lost 2 bases, V lost 4 bases, and 7 bases had no gene match. CDR3 sequence: CATSEETGGTTDTQYF. CDR3 nucleotide sequence: TGTGCCACCAGTGAGGAAACAGGGGGTACCACAGATACGCAGTATTTT.

This clonotype has at least ten counts. V and J are TRBV9 and TRBJ2-3; 12 nucleotides align to TRBD2. The CDR3 runs to 17 residues. The ends lost 4 bases at V and 5 bases at J; junction bases unmatched: 11. CDR1 is SGDLS, CDR2 YYNGEE, per germline. CDR3 residues: CASSPTTSGSRVDTQYF. Here the CDR3 DNA reads TGTGCCAGCAGCCCCACGACTAGCGGGAGTAGGGTAGATACGCAGTATTTT.

This clonotype was counted only a few times. The chain has TRBV20-1 and TRBJ1-5, with D unresolved. Germline V gives CDR1 DFQATT, CDR2 SNEGSKA (reference sequence). The CDR3 extends over 14 amino acids. CDR3 sequence: CSAILWGSNQPQHF. The CDR3 coding sequence is TGCAGCGCCATATTATGGGGTAGCAATCAGCCCCAGCATTTT.

This clonotype has ten or more counts. This rearrangement joins TRBV15 to TRBJ2-5; D is possibly TRBD2 (5 bases). The germline V and J ends were trimmed by 2 bases and 2 bases, with 12 bases remaining between them. The CDR3 totals 15 residues. Germline CDR1 LNHNV, CDR2 YYDKDF (reference sequence). The CDR3 here is CATSRSPRDQETQYF. The CDR3 DNA reads TGTGCCACCAGCAGATCCCCCCGGGATCAAGAGACCCAGTACTTC. Based on the CDR3 plus reference TRBV15 and TRBJ2-5, the full variable domain is DAMVIQNPRYQVTQFGKPVTLSCSQTLNHNVMYWYQQKSSQAPKLLFHYYDKDFNNEADTPDNFQSRRPNTSFCFLDIRSPGLGDTAMYLCATSRSPRDQETQYFGPGTRLLVL.

This clonotype was counted ten times or more. The chain joins TRBV7-2 to TRBJ1-1; D is uncertain. The CDR3 sequence is 13 residues long. Germline V CDR1 and CDR2: SGHTA, FQGNSA. The ends were cut back, 2 bases at V and 5 bases at J, with 9 bases in the middle. CDR3: CASSLSDETEAFF. CDR3 coding DNA: TGTGCCAGCAGCTTAAGCGATGAAACTGAAGCTTTCTTT.

Many counts were recorded for this clonotype. The rearrangement links TRBV18 to TRBJ2-2; D unclear. This CDR3 contains 12 residues. Germline values: CDR1 KGHSH, CDR2 LQKENI. The germline V and J ends were trimmed by 4 bases and 3 bases, with 3 bases remaining between them. The CDR3 sequence is CASSQYTGELFF. CDR3 in DNA: TGTGCCAGCTCACAGTACACCGGGGAGCTGTTTTTT.

This clonotype has a count of ten or more. The J gene is TRBJ2-7, the V gene TRBV5-1, with D tentatively TRBD1 (6 bases). The germline CDR1 and CDR2 sequences are SGHRS and YFSETQ. This CDR3 is 15 amino acids long. The V end was cut by 4 bases, the J end by 2 bases, with 16 bases between. The CDR3 loop is CASSKGWGPAYEQYF. The DNA for the CDR3 is TGCGCCAGCAGCAAAGGGTGGGGGCCCGCCTACGAGCAGTACTTC.

In this sample, this clonotype turned up many times. V and J are TRBV29-1 and TRBJ2-1, with 7 bases that match TRBD1. The CDR3 is 12 residues long. With V trimmed by 5 bases and J by 6 bases, 4 bases remained unmatched. CDR1 is SQVTM, CDR2 ANQGSEA, per germline. This CDR3 reads CSVRDRINEQFF. CDR3 nucleotides: TGCAGCGTTAGGGACAGAATCAATGAGCAGTTCTTC.

This clonotype has a count of ten or more. CDR3 protein: CASSLVQGGEQFF. The CDR3 DNA follows: TGTGCCAGCAGCTTGGTGCAGGGCGGTGAGCAGTTCTTC. This sequence joins TRBV5-6 and TRBJ2-1, with D tentatively TRBD1 (5 bases). Germline V gives CDR1 SGHDT, CDR2 YYEEEE. The CDR3 is 13 amino acids. Trimming removed 0 bases from V and 9 bases from J, with 10 bases in between.

This clonotype was found many times. The chain links TRBV7-2 to TRBJ2-3; 7 bases line up with TRBD2. The V gene end was trimmed by 1 base and the J gene end by 1 base; junction bases not matched to a gene: 5. Looked up from germline, CDR1 is SGHTA and CDR2 is FQGNSA. This CDR3 spans 16 amino acids. CDR3 in DNA: TGTGCCAGCAGCTTAGGAGCGGGGTTCGGCACAGATACGCAGTATTTT. Residues: CASSLGAGFGTDTQYF.

This clonotype was recorded at least ten times. The chain links TRBV7-2 to TRBJ1-1; perhaps TRBD1 as D (5 bases). This CDR3 region has 13 residues. Germline assignment: CDR1 SGHTA and CDR2 FQGNSA. The ends were cut back, 4 bases at V and 2 bases at J, with 8 bases in the middle. The CDR3 spells CASSSRANTEAFF. DNA for the CDR3: TGTGCCAGCAGCTCCAGGGCCAACACTGAAGCTTTCTTT.

The table lists this clonotype with many counts. V and J are TRBV12-3 or TRBV12-4 and TRBJ1-4; D is unclear. V was clipped by 8 bases and J by 4 bases, with 17 bases between them. The CDR3 covers 15 residues. Here the CDR3 DNA reads TGTGCCAGCCCCAATCCCACCATTCATAATGAAAAACTGTTTTTT. It translates to CASPNPTIHNEKLFF.

V usage is TRBV20-1 and J usage is TRBJ2-7, with D possibly matching TRBD1 (6 bases). The CDR3 has 13 amino acids. Germline V gene data show CDR1 as DFQATT and CDR2 as SNEGSKA (reference sequence). Trimming took 4 bases from V and 4 from J, leaving 14 bases between them. CDR3 nucleotides: TGCAGTGCTACACAACCAGGGGCTTACGAGCAGTACTTC. Residues: CSATQPGAYEQYF.

This clonotype occurred many times. The chain has TRBV6-1 and TRBJ2-3; 11 positions agree with TRBD1. The CDR3 covers 15 residues. The V and J ends lost 1 base and 4 bases, in that order; junction bases with no gene match: 1. Germline CDR1 MNHNS, CDR2 SASEGT. This CDR3 is CASSEGTGGADTQYF. CDR3 bases: TGTGCCAGCAGTGAAGGGACAGGGGGCGCAGATACGCAGTATTTT.

This clonotype was detected ten times or more. The gene calls are TRBV7-2 and TRBJ2-3; the D call may be TRBD1 or TRBD2 (6 bases each). The CDR3 is made up of 15 amino acids. The germline V gene encodes CDR1 SGHTA and CDR2 FQGNSA. Trimming removed 4 bases from V and 6 bases from J, with 17 bases in between. This CDR3 is CASSSSRLGGDTQYF. In DNA, the CDR3 is TGTGCCAGCAGCTCGTCCCGGTTGGGGGGCGATACGCAGTATTTT.

This clonotype came up many times. This chain connects TRBV20-1 to TRBJ1-3, with D perhaps matching TRBD1 (5 bases). Trimming left V 5 bases short and J 1 base short, with 12 bases between. The germline V gene encodes CDR1 DFQATT and CDR2 SNEGSKA (reference sequence). This CDR3 contains 14 residues. The CDR3 DNA sequence: TGCAGTGCTCTAAGGGGTTCATCTGGAAACACCATATATTTT. It codes for CSALRGSSGNTIYF.

In its sample, this clonotype was seen many times. The chain combines TRBV7-2 with TRBJ2-3, with D unresolved. This CDR3 comprises 15 residues. V was cut by 6 bases and J by 4 bases, with 17 bases left in between. Germline V gene data show CDR1 as SGHTA and CDR2 as FQGNSA. The CDR3 DNA reads TGTGCCAGCAGTTACCGCCCGTCAAGCGCAGATACGCAGTATTTT. Its translation: CASSYRPSSADTQYF.

This clonotype was counted ten times or more. The chain's CDR3 is CASKGNTEAFF. Written as DNA, the CDR3 is TGTGCCAGCAAGGGGAACACTGAAGCTTTCTTT. The rearrangement links TRBV7-2 to TRBJ1-1; the D is unclear. V lost 7 bases and J 1 base, leaving 4 bases between the germline ends. The length of the CDR3 is 11 residues. Per germline, CDR1 SGHTA and CDR2 FQGNSA. Filled out from reference TRBV7-2 and TRBJ1-1, the complete variable domain reads GAGVSQSPSNKVTEKGKDVELRCDPISGHTALYWYRQSLGQGLEFLIYFQGNSAPDKSGLPSDRFSAERTGGSVSTLTIQRTQQEDSAVYLCASKGNTEAFFGQGTRLTVV.

This clonotype has a count of ten or more. The V and J genes are TRBV20-1 and TRBJ1-2; no clear D. This CDR3 comprises 14 residues. Germline CDR1 reads DFQATT; CDR2 reads SNEGSKA (reference sequence). V was cut by 0 bases and J by 1 base, with 9 bases left in between. The CDR3 bases are TGCAGTGCTAGAGATACCGACGTTAACTATGGCTACACCTTC. Its protein is CSARDTDVNYGYTF.

Many counts were recorded for this clonotype. This sequence joins TRBV20-1 and TRBJ2-2; the D call may be TRBD1 or TRBD2 (5 bases each). CDR3 length: 15 amino acids. Trimming took 5 bases from V and 5 from J, leaving 18 bases between them. CDR1 and CDR2 (germline): DFQATT, SNEGSKA (reference sequence). CDR3 amino acids: CSAPAGTAYTGELFF. The CDR3 nucleotides are TGCAGTGCTCCCGCTGGGACGGCATATACCGGGGAGCTGTTTTTT.

This clonotype has a handful of counts. The chain uses TRBV7-3 and TRBJ2-1, with 9 bases lining up with TRBD1. This CDR3 is built from 15 residues. After removal of 6 bases from V and 0 bases from J, the junction contained 3 bases not matched to a gene. Germline CDR1 reads SGHTA; CDR2 reads FQGTGA. CDR3 sequence: CASRADRGSYNEQFF. CDR3 nucleotide sequence: TGTGCCAGCAGGGCGGACAGGGGCTCCTACAATGAGCAGTTCTTC.

This clonotype was seen ten or more times. The chain combines TRBV21-1 with TRBJ1-5. TRBV21-1 is a recognized pseudogene. This CDR3 spans 17 amino acids. CDR3 region: CASSKKWASYSNQPQHF. DNA for the CDR3: TGTGCCAGCAGCAAAAAATGGGCCAGTTATAGCAATCAGCCCCAGCATTTT.

This clonotype appeared many times. The CDR3, as DNA: TGTGCCATCAGTTCAGCGGGGGGGACAGATACGCAGTATTTT. Its protein product is CAISSAGGTDTQYF. The J gene is TRBJ2-3, the V gene TRBV10-3; 10 bases align to TRBD2. CDR1 and CDR2 from the germline V gene are ENHRY and SYGVKD. The V and J ends lost 5 bases and 3 bases, in that order; junction bases with no gene match: 2. The CDR3 is 14 residues long.

This clonotype was observed many times. This sequence joins TRBV10-3 and TRBJ2-6; D is unresolved. The V gene's germline CDR1 is ENHRY and CDR2 SYGVKD. V lost 6 bases and J 0 bases, leaving 6 bases between the germline ends. This CDR3 region has 14 residues. CDR3 protein: CAIRPDSGANVLTF. CDR3 sequence (DNA): TGTGCCATCAGGCCGGACTCTGGGGCCAACGTCCTGACTTTC.

V gene TRBV7-8 combines with J gene TRBJ2-2; tentative D call: TRBD1 (5 bases). The CDR3 is 15 residues long. In germline, CDR1 is SGHVS, CDR2 FQNEAQ. V was cut by 1 base and J by 2 bases, with 8 bases left in between. The CDR3 is CASSLGQINTGELFF. The DNA for the CDR3 is TGTGCCAGCAGCTTAGGACAGATAAACACCGGGGAGCTGTTTTTT.

This clonotype was seen ten or more times. V gene TRBV24-1 combines with J gene TRBJ2-1; 7 bases are a match to TRBD1. CDR1 and CDR2 from the germline V gene are KGHDR and SFDVKD. This CDR3 is built from 14 residues. With V trimmed by 4 bases and J by 6 bases, 5 bases remained unmatched. This chain's CDR3 is CATSDPAGGNEQFF. The CDR3 DNA follows: TGTGCCACCAGTGACCCGGCAGGGGGCAATGAGCAGTTCTTC.

J is TRBJ2-5 and V is TRBV20-1, with D tentatively TRBD1 (6 bases). This CDR3 is built from 15 residues. The germline V gene encodes CDR1 DFQATT and CDR2 SNEGSKA (reference sequence). Trimming shortened V by 4 bases and J by 1 base, and 16 bases separated the two germline ends. In DNA, the CDR3 is TGCAGTGCTAACCGACCACAGGGCATCCAAGAGACCCAGTACTTC. It translates to CSANRPQGIQETQYF.

This clonotype was counted ten times or more. This chain connects TRBV12-3 or TRBV12-4 to TRBJ1-3, with 7 bases aligning to TRBD1. The V segment lost 7 bases and the J segment 4 bases; nucleotides outside the gene matches: 7. The CDR3 covers 14 residues. The DNA of the CDR3 is TGTGCCAGCAACCCAGGGGGAAGCGGAAACACCATATATTTT. This encodes CASNPGGSGNTIYF.

This clonotype has a count of ten or more. The gene calls are TRBV4-1 and TRBJ1-5; 7 nucleotides match TRBD1. V was pared by 2 bases and J by 4 bases, with 5 bases of the junction left unmatched. The CDR3 contains 15 residues. Germline values: CDR1 MGHRA, CDR2 YSYEKL. This CDR3 reads CASSQTGESNQPQHF. CDR3 bases: TGCGCCAGCAGCCAAACAGGGGAGTCAAATCAGCCCCAGCATTTT.

This clonotype showed up many times. The chain joins TRBV14 to TRBJ1-1, with unresolved D. The V gene's germline CDR1 is SGHDN and CDR2 FVKESK. The CDR3 spans 11 residues. The V gene lost 3 bases and the J gene lost 7 bases, with 6 bases spanning the gap. CDR3 coding DNA: TGTGCCAGCAGCCACGGAGTTGAAGCTTTCTTT. Amino acid sequence: CASSHGVEAFF.

The table lists this clonotype with many counts. The CDR3 region is CSARVTGSHAPEQYF. The DNA of the CDR3 is TGCAGTGCTAGAGTAACAGGGAGCCATGCTCCCGAGCAGTACTTC. This chain uses TRBV20-1 with TRBJ2-7; D might be TRBD1 (6 bases). The germline V and J ends were trimmed by 1 base and 6 bases, with 19 bases remaining between them. Germline V gives CDR1 DFQATT, CDR2 SNEGSKA (reference sequence). CDR3 length: 15 residues.